These T cell receptor beta chains were read from a single sample in a study of patients and donors after allogeneic stem cell transplantation. TCRdb itself ran the RT-PCR reads through MiXCR, one entry per CDR3 protein. The data hold 800,000 to 1,000,000 distinct CDR3 sequences, with about a sixth observed a single time. Sequencing was performed on blood, either unsorted or a sorted T cell fraction (not recorded which). The receptors were sampled from a human donor who was either an allogeneic HSCT recipient or a stem cell or donor lymphocyte infusion donor (not recorded which). It is not recorded whose cells these are; they may come from a transplant donor. CDR3s include the opening cysteine and the closing phenylalanine or tryptophan. Clone size is stated in some rows and not others, as once, few, many or a class when expanded.

v_gene | abundance | len | CDR3aa
TRBV7-2 | NA | 14 | CASSSRAGKYEQYF
TRBV7-2 | NA | 13 | CASSRVLLDGQFF
TRBV7-9 | few | 13 | CARARGGTDTQYF
TRBV19 | NA | 15 | CASSTTGGLYNEQFF
TRBV20-1 | NA | 17 | CSARDGTGLNSYNEQFF
TRBV29-1 | NA | 15 | CSVGPSGDSNQPQHF
TRBV21-1 | few | 15 | CASSKRRQRGAEAFF
TRBV20-1 | NA | 15 | CSARTGTGQGTEAFF
TRBV7-6 | NA | 16 | CASSYGQGVDSGELFF
TRBV20-1 | many | 13 | CSAAGRMNTEAFF
TRBV4-2 | NA | 17 | CASSQGLTSVSSYEQYF
TRBV11-2 | NA | 14 | CASSMTGGNYGYTF
TRBV30 | NA | 12 | CAWSKDSYEQYF
TRBV27 | few | 13 | CASTGTGVETQYF
TRBV7-6 | many | 12 | CASSPVTGELFF
TRBV7-8 | NA | 19 | CASSLAGLGTTLLRNEQFF
TRBV2 | NA | 15 | CASSSTSGKGHEQFF
TRBV7-8 | few | 18 | CASSLMVLAGVGQETQYF
TRBV12-3/TRBV12-4 | many | 14 | CASSFSSSSYEQYF
TRBV28 | NA | 14 | CASSPPRNAGELFF
TRBV15 | NA | 17 | CATSSFGTGQGGNEQFF
TRBV20-1 | many | 15 | CSAREVATFGETQYF
TRBV7-2 | NA | 15 | CASSSTASGANVLTF
TRBV3-1 | NA | 15 | CASSHRLTPSYEQYF
TRBV5-1 | NA | 14 | CASSLVGGHVGYTF
TRBV12-3/TRBV12-4 | NA | 15 | CASSTLWGGVETQYF
TRBV7-9 | NA | 12 | CASRQFNEKLFF
TRBV4-1 | NA | 15 | CASSQAQSDSDEQYF
TRBV4-2 | NA | 15 | CASSQEGRGGGPQHF
TRBV11-1 | NA | 14 | CASSRGVENTEAFF
TRBV24-1 | few | 16 | CATSDFKRGVYNEQFF
TRBV5-4 | NA | 15 | CASSPGQGRSETQYF